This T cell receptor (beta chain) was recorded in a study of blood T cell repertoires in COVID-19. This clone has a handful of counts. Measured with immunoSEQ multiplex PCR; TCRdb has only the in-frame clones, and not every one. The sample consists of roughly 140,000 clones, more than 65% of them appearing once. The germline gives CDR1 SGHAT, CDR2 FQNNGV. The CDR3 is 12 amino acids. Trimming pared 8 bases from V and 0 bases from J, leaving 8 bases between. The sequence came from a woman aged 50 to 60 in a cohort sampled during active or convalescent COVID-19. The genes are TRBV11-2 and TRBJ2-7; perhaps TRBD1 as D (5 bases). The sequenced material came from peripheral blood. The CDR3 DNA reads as TGTGCCAGCGGAGACAGCTCCTACGAGCAGTACTTC. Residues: CASGDSSYEQYF.